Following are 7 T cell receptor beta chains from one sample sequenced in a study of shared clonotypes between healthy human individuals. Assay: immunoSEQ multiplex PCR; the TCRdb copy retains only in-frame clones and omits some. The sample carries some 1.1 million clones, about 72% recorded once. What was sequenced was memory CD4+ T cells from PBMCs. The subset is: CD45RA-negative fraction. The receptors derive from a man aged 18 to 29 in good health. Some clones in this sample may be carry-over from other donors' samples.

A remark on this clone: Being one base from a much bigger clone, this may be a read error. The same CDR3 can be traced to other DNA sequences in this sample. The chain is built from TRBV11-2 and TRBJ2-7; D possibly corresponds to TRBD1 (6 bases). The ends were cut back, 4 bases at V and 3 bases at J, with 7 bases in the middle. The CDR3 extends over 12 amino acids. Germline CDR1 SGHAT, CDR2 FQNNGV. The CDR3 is CASSSQGYEQYF. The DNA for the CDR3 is TGTGCCAGCAGCTCACAGGGCTACGAGCAGTACTTC.

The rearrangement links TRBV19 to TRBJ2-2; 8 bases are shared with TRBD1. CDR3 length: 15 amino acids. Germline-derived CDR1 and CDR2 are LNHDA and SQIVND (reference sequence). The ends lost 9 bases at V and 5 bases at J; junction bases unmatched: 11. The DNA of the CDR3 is TGTGCCAGCCACTCAGGGGGCGCGGGGACCGGGGAGCTGTTTTTT. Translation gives CASHSGGAGTGELFF. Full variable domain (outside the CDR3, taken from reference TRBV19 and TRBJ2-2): DGGITQSPKYLFRKEGQNVTLSCEQNLNHDAMYWYRQDPGQGLRLIYYSQIVNDFQKGDIAEGYSVSREKKESFPLTVTSAQKNPTAFYLCASHSGGAGTGELFFGEGSRLTVL.

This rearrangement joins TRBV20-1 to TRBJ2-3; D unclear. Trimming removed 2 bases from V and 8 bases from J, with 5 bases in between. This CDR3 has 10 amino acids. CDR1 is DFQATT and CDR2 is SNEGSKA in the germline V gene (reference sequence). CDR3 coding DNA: TGCAGTGCTAGAAAAGTTACGCAGTATTTT. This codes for CSARKVTQYF.

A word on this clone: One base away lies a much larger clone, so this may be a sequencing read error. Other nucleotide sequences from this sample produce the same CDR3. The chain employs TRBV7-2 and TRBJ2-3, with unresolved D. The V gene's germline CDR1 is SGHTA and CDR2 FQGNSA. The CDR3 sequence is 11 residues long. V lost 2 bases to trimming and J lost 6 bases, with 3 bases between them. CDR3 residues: CASSLLDTQYF. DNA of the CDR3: TGTGCCAGCAGCTTATTGGATACGCAGTATTTT.

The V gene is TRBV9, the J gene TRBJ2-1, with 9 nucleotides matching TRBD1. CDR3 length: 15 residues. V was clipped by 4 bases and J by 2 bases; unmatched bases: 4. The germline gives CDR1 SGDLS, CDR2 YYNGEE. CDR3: CASSQDRGAYNEQFF. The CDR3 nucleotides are TGTGCCAGCAGCCAAGACAGGGGGGCCTACAATGAGCAGTTCTTC.

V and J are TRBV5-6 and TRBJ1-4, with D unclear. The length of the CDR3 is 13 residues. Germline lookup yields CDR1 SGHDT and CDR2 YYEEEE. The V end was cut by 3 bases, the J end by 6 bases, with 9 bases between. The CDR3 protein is CASSSGSYEKLFF. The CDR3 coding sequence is TGTGCCAGCAGCTCCGGCAGTTATGAAAAACTGTTTTTT.

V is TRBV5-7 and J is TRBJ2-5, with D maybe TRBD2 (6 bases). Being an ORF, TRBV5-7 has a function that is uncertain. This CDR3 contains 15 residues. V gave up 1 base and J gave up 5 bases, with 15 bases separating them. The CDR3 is CASSLSGGTRETQYF. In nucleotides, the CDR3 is TGTGCCAGCAGCTTGTCCGGCGGGACGCGGGAGACCCAGTACTTC.